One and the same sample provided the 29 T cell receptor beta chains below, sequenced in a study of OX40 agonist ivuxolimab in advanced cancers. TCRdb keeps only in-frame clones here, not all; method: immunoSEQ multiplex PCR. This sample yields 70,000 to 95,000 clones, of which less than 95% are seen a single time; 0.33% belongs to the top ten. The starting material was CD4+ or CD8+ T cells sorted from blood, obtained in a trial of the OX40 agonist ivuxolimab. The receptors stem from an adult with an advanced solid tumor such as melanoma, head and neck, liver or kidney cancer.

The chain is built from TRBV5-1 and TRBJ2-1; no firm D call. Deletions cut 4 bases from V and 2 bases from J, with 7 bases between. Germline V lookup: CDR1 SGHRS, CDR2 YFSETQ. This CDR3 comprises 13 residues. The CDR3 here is CASSNNAYNEQFF. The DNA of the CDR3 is TGCGCCAGCAGCAATAACGCCTACAATGAGCAGTTCTTC.

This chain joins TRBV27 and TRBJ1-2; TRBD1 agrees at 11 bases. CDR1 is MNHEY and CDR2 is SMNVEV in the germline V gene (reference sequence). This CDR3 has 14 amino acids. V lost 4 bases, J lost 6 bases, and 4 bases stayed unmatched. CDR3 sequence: CASSSGQGANGYTF. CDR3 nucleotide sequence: TGTGCCAGCAGTTCCGGACAGGGGGCTAATGGCTACACCTTC.

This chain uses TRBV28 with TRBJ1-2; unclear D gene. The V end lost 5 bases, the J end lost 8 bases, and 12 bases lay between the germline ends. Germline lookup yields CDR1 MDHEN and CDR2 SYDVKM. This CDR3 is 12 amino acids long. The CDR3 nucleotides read TGTGCCAGCAGTCACACCGGGGTGGGCTACACCTTC. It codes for CASSHTGVGYTF.

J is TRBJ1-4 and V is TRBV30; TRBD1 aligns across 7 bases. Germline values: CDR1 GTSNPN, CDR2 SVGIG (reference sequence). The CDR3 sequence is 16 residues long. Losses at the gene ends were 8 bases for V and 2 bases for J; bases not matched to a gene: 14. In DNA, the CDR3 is TGTGCCGCCTCCCAGGGGGGCATTTTTACTAATGAAAAACTGTTTTTT. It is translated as CAASQGGIFTNEKLFF.

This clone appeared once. DNA for the CDR3: TGTGCCAGCAGCGCCCGGCCGGCAAGGGGAAGCTCCTATAATTCACCCCTCCACTTT. This codes for CASSARPARGSSYNSPLHF. The V and J genes are TRBV9 and TRBJ1-6; D is perhaps TRBD1 (5 bases). Germline loops: CDR1 SGDLS, CDR2 YYNGEE. This CDR3 region has 19 residues. Trimming removed 3 bases at V and 0 bases at J, with 19 bases between.

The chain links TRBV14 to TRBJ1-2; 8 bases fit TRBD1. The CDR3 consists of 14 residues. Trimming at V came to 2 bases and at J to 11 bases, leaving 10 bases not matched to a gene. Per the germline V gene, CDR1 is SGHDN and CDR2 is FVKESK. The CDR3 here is CASSQRYRGAYYTF. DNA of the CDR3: TGTGCCAGCAGCCAAAGGTACAGGGGGGCATATTACACCTTC.

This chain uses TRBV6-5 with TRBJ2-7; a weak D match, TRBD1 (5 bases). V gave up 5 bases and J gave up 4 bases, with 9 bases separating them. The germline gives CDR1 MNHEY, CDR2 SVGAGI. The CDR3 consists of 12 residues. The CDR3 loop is CASSPDRYEQYV. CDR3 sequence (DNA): TGTGCCAGCAGTCCTGACAGATACGAGCAGTACGTC.

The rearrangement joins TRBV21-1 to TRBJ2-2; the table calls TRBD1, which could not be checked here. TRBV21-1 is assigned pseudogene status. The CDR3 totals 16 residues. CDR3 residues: CASSSPRGPNTGELFF. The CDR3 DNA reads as TGTGCCAGCAGCAGCCCAAGGGGGCCGAACACCGGGGAGCTGTTTTTT.

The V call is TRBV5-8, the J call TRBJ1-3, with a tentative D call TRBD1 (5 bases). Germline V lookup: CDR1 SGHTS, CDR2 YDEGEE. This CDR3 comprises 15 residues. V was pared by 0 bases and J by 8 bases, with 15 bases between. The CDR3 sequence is CASSLGQTSFDTIYF. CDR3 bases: TGTGCCAGCAGCTTGGGACAGACCTCCTTTGACACCATATATTTT.

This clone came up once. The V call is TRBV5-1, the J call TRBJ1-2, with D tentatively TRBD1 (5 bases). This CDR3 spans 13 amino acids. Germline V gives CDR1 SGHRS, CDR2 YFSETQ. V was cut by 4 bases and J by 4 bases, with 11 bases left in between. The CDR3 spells CASSEGRSYGYTF. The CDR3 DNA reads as TGCGCCAGCAGCGAGGGGCGAAGCTATGGCTACACCTTC.

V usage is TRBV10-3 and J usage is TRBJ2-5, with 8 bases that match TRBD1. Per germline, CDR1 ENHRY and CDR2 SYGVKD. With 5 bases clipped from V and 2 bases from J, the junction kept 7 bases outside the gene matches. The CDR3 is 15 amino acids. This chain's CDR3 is CAISNHRQGQETQYF. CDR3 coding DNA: TGTGCCATCAGTAACCATCGACAGGGGCAAGAGACCCAGTACTTC.

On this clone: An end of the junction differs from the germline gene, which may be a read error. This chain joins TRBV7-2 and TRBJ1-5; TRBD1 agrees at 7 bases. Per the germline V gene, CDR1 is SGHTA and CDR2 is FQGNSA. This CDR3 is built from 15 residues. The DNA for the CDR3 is TGTGCCAGCAGCTTAGACCTAGGGGGCAACCAGCCCCAGCATTTT. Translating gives CASSLDLGGNQPQHF.

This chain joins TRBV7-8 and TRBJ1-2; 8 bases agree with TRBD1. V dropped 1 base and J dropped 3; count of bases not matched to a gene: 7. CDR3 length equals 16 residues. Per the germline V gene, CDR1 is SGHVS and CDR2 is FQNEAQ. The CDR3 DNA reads TGTGCCAGCAGCTTAGAAGGACAGGGAACCGACTATGGCTACACCTTC. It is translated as CASSLEGQGTDYGYTF.

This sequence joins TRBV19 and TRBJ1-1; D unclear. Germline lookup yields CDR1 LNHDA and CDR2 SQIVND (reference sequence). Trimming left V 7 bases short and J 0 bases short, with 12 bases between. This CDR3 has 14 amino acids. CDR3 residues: CASNLRPMNTEAFF. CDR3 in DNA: TGTGCCAGTAATCTCCGGCCTATGAACACTGAAGCTTTCTTT.

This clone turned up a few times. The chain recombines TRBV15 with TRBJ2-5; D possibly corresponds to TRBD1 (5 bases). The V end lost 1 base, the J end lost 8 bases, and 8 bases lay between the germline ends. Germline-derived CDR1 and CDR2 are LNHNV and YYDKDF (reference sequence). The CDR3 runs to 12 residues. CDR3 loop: CATSRGQGTQYF. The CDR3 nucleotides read TGTGCCACCAGCAGAGGGCAGGGAACCCAGTACTTC. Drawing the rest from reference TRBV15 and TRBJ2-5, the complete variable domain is DAMVIQNPRYQVTQFGKPVTLSCSQTLNHNVMYWYQQKSSQAPKLLFHYYDKDFNNEADTPDNFQSRRPNTSFCFLDIRSPGLGDTAMYLCATSRGQGTQYFGPGTRLLVL.

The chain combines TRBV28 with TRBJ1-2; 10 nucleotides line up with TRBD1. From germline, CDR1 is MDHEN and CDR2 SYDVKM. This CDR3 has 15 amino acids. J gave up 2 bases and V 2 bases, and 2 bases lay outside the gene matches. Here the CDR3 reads CASSLGDRGNYGYTF. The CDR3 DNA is TGTGCCAGCAGTTTAGGGGACAGGGGAAACTATGGCTACACCTTC.

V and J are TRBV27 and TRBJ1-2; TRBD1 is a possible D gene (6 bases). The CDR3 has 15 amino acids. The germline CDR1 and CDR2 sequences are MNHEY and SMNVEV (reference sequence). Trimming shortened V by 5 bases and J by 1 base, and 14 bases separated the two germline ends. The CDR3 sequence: CASSPRGRGNYGYTF. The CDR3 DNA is TGTGCCAGCAGTCCGAGGGGCAGGGGTAACTATGGCTACACCTTC.

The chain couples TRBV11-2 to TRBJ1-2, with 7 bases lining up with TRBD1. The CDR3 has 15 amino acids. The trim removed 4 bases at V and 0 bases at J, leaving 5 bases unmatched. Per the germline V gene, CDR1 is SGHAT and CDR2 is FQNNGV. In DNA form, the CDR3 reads TGTGCCAGCAGCTCTGACAGGGTCGCTAACTATGGCTACACCTTC. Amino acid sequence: CASSSDRVANYGYTF.

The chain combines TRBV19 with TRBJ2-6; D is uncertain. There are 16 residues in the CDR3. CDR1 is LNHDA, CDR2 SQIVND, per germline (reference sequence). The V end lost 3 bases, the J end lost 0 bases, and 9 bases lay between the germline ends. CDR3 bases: TGTGCCAGTAGTATGAGAACGGACTCTGGGGCCAACGTCCTGACTTTC. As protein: CASSMRTDSGANVLTF.

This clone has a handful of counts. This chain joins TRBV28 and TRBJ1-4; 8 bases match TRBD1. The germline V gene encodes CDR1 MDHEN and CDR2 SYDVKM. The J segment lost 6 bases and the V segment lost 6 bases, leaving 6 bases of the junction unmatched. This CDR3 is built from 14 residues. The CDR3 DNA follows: TGTGCCAGCAGCGACAGGGGAAGAGATGAAAAACTGTTTTTT. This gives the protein CASSDRGRDEKLFF.

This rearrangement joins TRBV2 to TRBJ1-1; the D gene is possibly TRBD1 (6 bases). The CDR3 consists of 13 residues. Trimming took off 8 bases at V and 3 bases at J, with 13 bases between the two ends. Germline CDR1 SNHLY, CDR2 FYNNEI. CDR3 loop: CASGLQGDTEAFF. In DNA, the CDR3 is TGTGCCAGCGGTTTACAGGGAGACACTGAAGCTTTCTTT.

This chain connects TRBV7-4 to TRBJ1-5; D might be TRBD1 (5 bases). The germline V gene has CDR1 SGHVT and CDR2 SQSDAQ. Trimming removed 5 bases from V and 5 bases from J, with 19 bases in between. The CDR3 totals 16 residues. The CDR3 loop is CASSPNPDRLDQPQHF. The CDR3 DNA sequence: TGTGCCAGCAGCCCAAACCCCGACAGATTAGATCAGCCCCAGCATTTT.

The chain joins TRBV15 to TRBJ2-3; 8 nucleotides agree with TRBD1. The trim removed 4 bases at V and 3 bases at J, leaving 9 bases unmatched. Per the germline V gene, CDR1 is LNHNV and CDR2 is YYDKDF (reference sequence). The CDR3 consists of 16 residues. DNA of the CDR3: TGTGCCACCAGCACCCGACGGGACAGGATTACAGATACGCAGTATTTT. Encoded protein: CATSTRRDRITDTQYF. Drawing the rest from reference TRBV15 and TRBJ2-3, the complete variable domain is DAMVIQNPRYQVTQFGKPVTLSCSQTLNHNVMYWYQQKSSQAPKLLFHYYDKDFNNEADTPDNFQSRRPNTSFCFLDIRSPGLGDTAMYLCATSTRRDRITDTQYFGPGTRLTVL.

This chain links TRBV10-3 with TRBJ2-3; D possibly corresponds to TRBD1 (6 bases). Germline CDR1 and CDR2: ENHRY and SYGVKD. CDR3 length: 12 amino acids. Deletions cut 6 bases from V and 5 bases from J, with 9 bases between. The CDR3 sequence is CAIRKGEDTQYF. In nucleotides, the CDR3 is TGTGCCATCAGAAAGGGGGAAGATACGCAGTATTTT.

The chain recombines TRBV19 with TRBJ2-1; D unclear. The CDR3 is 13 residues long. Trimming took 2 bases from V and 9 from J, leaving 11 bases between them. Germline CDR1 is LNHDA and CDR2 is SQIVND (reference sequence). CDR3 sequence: CASSILSATEQFF. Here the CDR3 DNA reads TGTGCCAGTAGTATACTATCGGCAACTGAGCAGTTCTTC.

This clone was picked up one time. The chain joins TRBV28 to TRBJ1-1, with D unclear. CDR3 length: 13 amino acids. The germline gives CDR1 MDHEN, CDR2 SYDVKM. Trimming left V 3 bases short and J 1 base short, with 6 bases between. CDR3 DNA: TGTGCCAGCAGTTTCACAGCGAACACTGAAGCTTTCTTT. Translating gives CASSFTANTEAFF.

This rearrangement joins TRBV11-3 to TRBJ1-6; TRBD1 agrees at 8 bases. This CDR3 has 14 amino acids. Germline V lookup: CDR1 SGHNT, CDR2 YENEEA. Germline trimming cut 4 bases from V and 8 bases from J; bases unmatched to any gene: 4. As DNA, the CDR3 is TGTGCCAGCAGCTCCGGACAGGGCGATTCACCCCTCCACTTT. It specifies CASSSGQGDSPLHF.

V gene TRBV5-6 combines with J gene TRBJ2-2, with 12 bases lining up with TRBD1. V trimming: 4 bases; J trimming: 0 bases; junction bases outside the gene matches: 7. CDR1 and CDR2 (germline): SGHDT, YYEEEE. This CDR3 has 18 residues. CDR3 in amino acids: CASSGWGQGASNTGELFF. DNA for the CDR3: TGTGCCAGCAGCGGGTGGGGACAGGGGGCTTCGAACACCGGGGAGCTGTTTTTT.

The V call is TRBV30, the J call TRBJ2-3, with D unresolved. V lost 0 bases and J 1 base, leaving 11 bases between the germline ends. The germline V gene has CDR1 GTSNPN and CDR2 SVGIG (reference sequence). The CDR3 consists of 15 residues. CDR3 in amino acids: CAWSVRGHGTDTQYF. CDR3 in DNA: TGTGCCTGGAGTGTACGAGGTCACGGCACAGATACGCAGTATTTT.